This is a list of T cell receptor beta chains from one sample in a study of OX40 agonist ivuxolimab in advanced cancers. The assay was immunoSEQ multiplex PCR, and TCRdb's table has in-frame clones only and misses some. The profile covers more than 85,000 clones, with less than 95% appearing a single time and around 1.5% taken by the ten largest. Here the sequenced sample was CD4+ or CD8+ T cells sorted from blood, taken in a trial of the OX40 agonist ivuxolimab. Every receptor here comes from an adult with an advanced solid tumor such as melanoma, head and neck, liver or kidney cancer. The CDR3 runs from the conserved cysteine through the conserved F or W. The D gene is left open where the match is weak. Size tells how often a clone was seen (once, few, many) or the class of an expanded clone, and some rows leave it out.

abundance	v_gene	j_gene	d_gene	CDR3aa	CDR3nt
.	TRBV20-1	TRBJ2-5	.	CSARWGKTQYF	TGCAGTGCTAGATGGGGGAAGACCCAGTACTTC
.	TRBV5-1	TRBJ2-5	TRBD2	CASSPGTSGRPQETQYF	TGCGCCAGCAGCCCCGGGACTAGCGGGAGGCCCCAAGAGACCCAGTACTTC
.	TRBV10-3	TRBJ2-1	TRBD1	CAISPRDSLDEQFF	TGTGCCATCAGTCCCCGGGACAGTCTAGATGAGCAGTTCTTC
.	TRBV19	TRBJ2-1	TRBD2	CASSPSASGIFNEQFF	TGTGCCAGTAGTCCCTCGGCTAGCGGGATCTTCAATGAGCAGTTCTTC
.	TRBV5-1	TRBJ2-6	.	CASSLPDFSGANVLTF	TGCGCCAGCAGCTTGCCAGATTTTTCTGGGGCCAACGTCCTGACTTTC
.	TRBV28	TRBJ2-7	TRBD1	CAIEGALYEQYF	TGTGCCATCGAGGGGGCCCTCTACGAGCAGTACTTC
.	TRBV6-1	TRBJ2-7	TRBD2	CASNPGGGLSYEQYF	TGTGCCAGCAACCCCGGGGGGGGGCTTTCCTACGAGCAGTACTTC
once	TRBV4-1	TRBJ2-3	TRBD2	CASSQLPSTGGAGGKDTQYF	TGCGCCAGCAGCCAACTCCCGTCGACTGGCGGAGCGGGAGGTAAAGATACGCAGTATTTT
.	TRBV14	TRBJ1-3	TRBD1	CASSIWTGVSGNTIYF	TGTGCCAGCAGCATTTGGACAGGGGTCTCCGGAAACACCATATATTTT
.	TRBV28	TRBJ2-1	TRBD1	CASRSPGQGANEQFF	TGTGCCAGCAGATCGCCGGGACAGGGGGCAAATGAGCAGTTCTTC
.	TRBV4-3	TRBJ2-2	.	CASSHAGLAGELFF	TGCGCCAGCAGCCACGCAGGGTTGGCCGGGGAGCTGTTTTTT
.	TRBV4-1	TRBJ2-2	TRBD2	CASSQGRASGNTGELFF	TGCGCCAGCAGCCAAGGTAGGGCTAGCGGGAACACCGGGGAGCTGTTTTTT
.	TRBV27	TRBJ2-7	TRBD1	CASSLYPRAGGKYEQYF	TGTGCCAGCAGTTTATACCCCCGGGCAGGGGGCAAGTACGAGCAGTACTTC
.	TRBV7-9	TRBJ1-3	.	CASSLQGNVGNTIYF	TGTGCCAGCAGCTTACAGGGAAATGTTGGAAACACCATATATTTT
once	TRBV6-1	TRBJ2-2	.	CASSEVRGGGELFF	TGTGCCAGCAGTGAAGTTAGAGGGGGCGGGGAGCTGTTTTTT
.	TRBV28	TRBJ2-1	TRBD1	CAAETGALNEQFF	TGTGCCGCGGAGACAGGGGCTTTGAATGAGCAGTTCTTC
.	TRBV19	TRBJ2-5	.	CATAQQAQETQYF	TGTGCCACCGCGCAACAGGCACAAGAGACCCAGTACTTC
.	TRBV2	TRBJ2-3	.	CASSDILADTQYF	TGTGCCAGCAGTGATATCTTAGCAGATACGCAGTATTTT
.	TRBV6-1	TRBJ2-7	TRBD2	CASSEIGSGTYEQYF	TGTGCCAGCAGTGAAATTGGTAGCGGGACCTACGAGCAGTACTTC
.	TRBV5-6	TRBJ2-1	.	CASSLGEWAYNEQFF	TGTGCCAGCAGCTTGGGGGAATGGGCCTACAATGAGCAGTTCTTC
.	TRBV11-1	TRBJ2-7	.	CASSLESFSYEQYF	TGTGCCAGCAGCTTGGAATCCTTCTCCTACGAGCAGTACTTC
.	TRBV28	TRBJ2-5	TRBD2	CASSFPEKVLAGWETQYF	TGTGCCAGCAGTTTTCCAGAAAAAGTCCTAGCGGGATGGGAGACCCAGTACTTC
.	TRBV2	TRBJ2-2	TRBD1	CASRTGGANTGELFF	TGTGCCAGCAGGACAGGGGGCGCGAACACCGGGGAGCTGTTTTTT
.	TRBV9	TRBJ2-6	.	CASSVKTGFGANVLTF	TGTGCCAGCAGCGTCAAAACAGGGTTCGGGGCCAACGTCCTGACTTTC
.	TRBV5-1	TRBJ2-7	.	CASSLEGYEQYF	TGCGCCAGCAGCTTGGAAGGCTACGAGCAGTACTTC
once	TRBV11-3	TRBJ1-1	.	CASSLLSEAFF	TGTGCCAGCAGCTTATTGAGTGAAGCTTTCTTT
.	TRBV10-3	TRBJ2-6	TRBD1	CASRGQGSGANVLTF	TGTGCCAGCCGGGGACAGGGCTCTGGGGCCAACGTCCTGACTTTC
.	TRBV25-1	TRBJ2-7	TRBD1	CASRGQGSYEQYF	TGTGCCAGCAGGGGACAGGGTTCCTACGAGCAGTACTTC
.	TRBV5-1	TRBJ1-3	.	CASSPFMSGNTIYF	TGCGCCAGCAGCCCCTTTATGTCTGGAAACACCATATATTTT
.	TRBV29-1	TRBJ2-4	.	CSVQHRLAKNIQYF	TGCAGCGTCCAACATAGACTAGCCAAAAACATTCAGTACTTC
.	TRBV10-3	TRBJ2-7	.	CAISESTQGYEQYF	TGTGCCATCAGTGAGTCGACCCAGGGGTACGAGCAGTACTTC
once	TRBV19	TRBJ1-5	.	CASKVDSSNQPQHF	TGTGCCAGTAAGGTGGACAGTAGCAATCAGCCCCAGCATTTT
.	TRBV30	TRBJ1-5	.	CAWSVLDQPQHF	TGTGCCTGGAGTGTACTGGATCAGCCCCAGCATTTT
.	TRBV7-9	TRBJ2-3	TRBD2	CASSPGTSVDTQYF	TGTGCCAGCAGCCCCGGGACTAGCGTAGATACGCAGTATTTT
.	TRBV25-1	TRBJ2-2	.	CASSETRGPSTGELFF	TGTGCCAGCAGTGAAACTCGCGGCCCGAGCACCGGGGAGCTGTTTTTT
.	TRBV6-6	TRBJ1-5	.	CASSYSENNQPQHF	TGTGCCAGCAGTTACTCGGAAAACAATCAGCCCCAGCATTTT
once	TRBV5-1	TRBJ2-1	.	CASSLGGFGEQFF	TGCGCCAGCAGCTTGGGGGGCTTTGGAGAGCAGTTCTTC
.	TRBV7-6	TRBJ2-3	.	CASSNADTQYF	TGTGCCAGCAGCAACGCAGATACGCAGTATTTT